Listed below are T cell receptor beta chains from one sample, sequenced in a study of T cells in Graves' hyperthyroidism and ophthalmopathy. A single record per CDR3 protein comes from TCRdb applying MiXCR to the multiplex PCR reads. The sample records 370,000 or so distinct CDR3 sequences, more than 20% being singletons. What was sequenced was blood. The receptors originated from a man aged 50 to 60 with Graves' hyperthyroidism. The conserved cysteine and the conserved F or W are not part of the CDR3 here.

V: TRBV6-5; J: TRBJ2-5; length: 12; CDR3: ASSYSFSQETQY
V: TRBV28; J: TRBJ2-2; length: 13; CDR3: ASSLRRGGAGELF
V: TRBV3-1; J: TRBJ2-1; length: 13; CDR3: ASRPGGRAYNEQF
V: TRBV6-1; J: TRBJ1-5; length: 13; CDR3: ASNLEGRGNQPQH
V: TRBV11-3; J: TRBJ2-3; length: 14; CDR3: ASSLDGVAGTDTQY
V: TRBV6-1; J: TRBJ1-1; length: 11; CDR3: ASRVQLNTEAF
V: TRBV12-3/TRBV12-4; J: TRBJ1-1; length: 12; CDR3: ASSFLRTGTEAF
V: TRBV6-5; J: TRBJ1-4; length: 14; CDR3: ASSYSNWPGDEKLF
V: TRBV20-1; J: TRBJ1-5; length: 13; CDR3: NASGGIGSNQPQH
V: TRBV20-1; J: TRBJ1-1; length: 14; CDR3: SARTPVRVFNTEAF
V: TRBV20-1; J: TRBJ1-3; length: 11; CDR3: SAQKGFGNTIY
V: TRBV12-3/TRBV12-4; J: TRBJ2-5; length: 13; CDR3: ASSLDEGEQETQY
V: TRBV28; J: TRBJ1-1; length: 14; CDR3: ATTGSLGALNTEAF
V: TRBV12-5; J: TRBJ2-2; length: 15; CDR3: ASGTLRSGRVPGELF
V: TRBV10-3; J: TRBJ1-6; length: 13; CDR3: AISEGGQGNSPLH
V: TRBV3-1; J: TRBJ2-7; length: 13; CDR3: ASSQVSAGSYEQY
V: TRBV19; J: TRBJ1-1; length: 12; CDR3: ASSIGTGWTEAF
V: TRBV6-2/TRBV6-3; J: TRBJ2-5; length: 14; CDR3: ASSPRLAGGVETQY
V: TRBV20-1; J: TRBJ2-1; length: 10; CDR3: SARLGGYEQF
V: TRBV28; J: TRBJ1-1; length: 11; CDR3: ASTGDERTEAF
V: TRBV11-3; J: TRBJ2-7; length: 13; CDR3: ASSLGPVPTYEQY
V: TRBV15; J: TRBJ2-5; length: 13; CDR3: ATSRDRGSVETQY
V: TRBV28; J: TRBJ2-6; length: 14; CDR3: ASSLTGGAGANVLT
V: TRBV7-9; J: TRBJ1-1; length: 12; CDR3: ASSFPGDGTEAF
V: TRBV5-1; J: TRBJ2-2; length: 12; CDR3: ASCLRQYTGELF
V: TRBV28; J: TRBJ1-2; length: 14; CDR3: ASSLLATGSIYGYT
V: TRBV18; J: TRBJ1-5; length: 11; CDR3: ASSLKSNQPQH
V: TRBV11-1; J: TRBJ2-7; length: 10; CDR3: ASDITPHEQY
V: TRBV19; J: TRBJ1-1; length: 13; CDR3: ASSTIGGLDTEAF
V: TRBV28; J: TRBJ2-2; length: 11; CDR3: ASSFGEFGELF
V: TRBV2; J: TRBJ2-1; length: 14; CDR3: ASSERRPDEGNEQF
V: TRBV28; J: TRBJ2-3; length: 13; CDR3: ASSSSGSLTDTQY
V: TRBV7-9; J: TRBJ2-7; length: 13; CDR3: ASSFATGLLDEQY
V: TRBV30; J: TRBJ2-7; length: 10; CDR3: ASRLTSYEQY
V: TRBV7-9; J: TRBJ2-7; length: 13; CDR3: ASSLNQGAAYEQY
V: TRBV2; J: TRBJ1-6; length: 11; CDR3: ASGGQARSPLH
V: TRBV28; J: TRBJ1-2; length: 13; CDR3: ASSLLQSRGYGYT
V: TRBV3-1; J: TRBJ2-7; length: 11; CDR3: ASSVLTSREQY